The sequence of this T cell receptor beta chain was determined in a study of identical twins. TCRdb independently ran MiXCR on the 5' RACE reads; one entry per CDR3 protein. The sample includes around 490,000 distinct CDR3 sequences, roughly an eighth of them seen just once. This clonotype has a count of ten or more. Its target is unknown. Study-wide results and limits: Insertions were reduced in abundant cord blood beta clonotypes but not in memory repertoires.

V was cut by 5 bases and J by 2 bases, with 16 bases left in between. The CDR3 runs 16 residues. These data also formed part of another study, on yellow fever vaccine responses in identical twins.

Sequences were obtained from CD4+ T cells sorted from blood. This chain uses TRBV12-3 or TRBV12-4 with TRBJ2-1, with unresolved D. This receptor was obtained from a young woman in good health. DNA of the CDR3: TGTGCCAGCAGTCCACTCAGACTCCGTGCCTACAATGAGCAGTTCTTC. Protein: CASSPLRLRAYNEQFF.